These T cell receptor beta chains were read from a single sample in a study of EBV T-cell therapy then PD-1 blockade in nasopharyngeal carcinoma. No cognate antigen is known for these TCRs. Sequencing was performed with immunoSEQ multiplex PCR; in TCRdb, only in-frame clones are kept and a portion is missing. The repertoire has under 20,000 clones, roughly 84% of them found once; the top ten carry approximately 31%. Sequencing used CD8+ T cells from blood, obtained between days 25 and 35 from a patient whose treatment included autologous EBV-specific T cells and nivolumab. The receptors originated from a man between 40 and 49 years old with nasopharyngeal carcinoma. Each CDR3 is given with its conserved first and last residue. A D gene is named only where the DNA matches it firmly. The size entry is marked missing in some rows and otherwise reads once, few, many or a size class.

clone_size	d_call	j_call	v_call	cdr3_nt	cdr3_aa
-	-	TRBJ1-5	TRBV20-1	TGCAGTGCAGATATTCAGCCCCAGCATTTT	CSADIQPQHF
-	-	TRBJ2-2	TRBV6-5	TGTGCCAGCAGCTTACTAGCTCGCACCGGGGAGCTGTTTTTT	CASSLLARTGELFF
-	-	TRBJ2-7	TRBV5-1	TGCGCCAGCAGCTTGGCGCAACGGGAGCTGGAGCAGTACTTC	CASSLAQRELEQYF
once	TRBD1	TRBJ1-4	TRBV15	TGTGCCACCAGCAGAGATAGGGGCAGGGGGACTGAAAAACTGTTTTTT	CATSRDRGRGTEKLFF
-	-	TRBJ2-3	TRBV2	TGTGCCAGCAGTGGCCGGGATACGCAGTATTTT	CASSGRDTQYF
-	-	TRBJ2-6	TRBV7-6	TGTGCCAGCAGCTTAGTTCTAGGTCCTGGGGCCAACGTCCTGACTTTC	CASSLVLGPGANVLTF
-	-	TRBJ1-6	TRBV9	TGTGCCAGCAGCGGTACAGGGAATTCACCCCTCCACTTT	CASSGTGNSPLHF
once	-	TRBJ1-2	TRBV4-1	TGCGCCAGCAGCCAAGACAGGAGGAACTATGGCTACACCTTC	CASSQDRRNYGYTF
-	TRBD2	TRBJ2-7	TRBV6-5	TGTGCCAGCAGTTACCTCTCTAGCGGGACGTACGAGCAGTACTTC	CASSYLSSGTYEQYF
once	-	TRBJ2-2	TRBV18	TGTGCCAGCTCACCCGAGGGGGCGAACACCGGGGAGCTGTTTTTT	CASSPEGANTGELFF
once	-	TRBJ2-7	TRBV15	TGTGCCACCAGCACCCAGGGATGGGTCGAGCAGTACTTC	CATSTQGWVEQYF
-	-	TRBJ2-7	TRBV5-6	TGTGCCAGCAGCTTGACGGAATCTTACGAGCAGTACTTC	CASSLTESYEQYF
once	-	TRBJ2-1	TRBV12-3/TRBV12-4	TGTGCCAGCAACCAGGGGATCGGTGAGCAGTTCTTC	CASNQGIGEQFF
-	-	TRBJ1-6	TRBV25-1	TGTGCCAGCAGTGAATTTAACAGGCTGGGCCATAATTCACCCCTCCACTTT	CASSEFNRLGHNSPLHF
medium-sized	TRBD1	TRBJ1-5	TRBV6-5	TGTGCCAGCAGGGCCGGGACAGTGAACCAGCCCCAGCATTTT	CASRAGTVNQPQHF
-	-	TRBJ1-2	TRBV27	TGTGCCAGCAGTTACCGACAGTTCTCCAACTATGGCTACACCTTC	CASSYRQFSNYGYTF
-	-	TRBJ1-5	TRBV9	TGTGCCAGCAGCTCCCGGACAGAATTGGGGCAGCCCCAGCATTTT	CASSSRTELGQPQHF
once	TRBD2	TRBJ2-5	TRBV6-1	TGTGCCAGCAGTGAGCTAGCGGGGGGGCTCGAGACCCAGTACTTC	CASSELAGGLETQYF
-	TRBD1	TRBJ1-4	TRBV7-9	TGTGCCAGCAGCCGAGAGGCGAGGGGGCGAGAAAAACTGTTTTTT	CASSREARGREKLFF
-	-	TRBJ2-2	TRBV7-9	TGTGCCAGCAGCTTAGGGACCGGGGAGCTGTTTTTT	CASSLGTGELFF
-	-	TRBJ1-5	TRBV28	TGTGCCAGCAGTTTCCGGACAGCCATACATCAGCCCCAGCATTTT	CASSFRTAIHQPQHF
-	TRBD2	TRBJ2-3	TRBV6-2/TRBV6-3	TGTGCCAGCAGTTACCGGGGGACTAGCGAACTAGATACGCAGTATTTT	CASSYRGTSELDTQYF
-	-	TRBJ1-1	TRBV5-8	TGTGCCAGCAGCCTACCAAAGTGGCGGATGAACACTGAAGCTTTCTTT	CASSLPKWRMNTEAFF
few	TRBD1	TRBJ2-5	TRBV5-8	TGTGCCAGCAGCTGGGGACAGGGGGCCAGGGAGACCCAGTACTTC	CASSWGQGARETQYF
-	TRBD1	TRBJ2-7	TRBV7-9	TGTGCCAGCAGCTCCCGGGACAGGGGGGCCTACGAGCAGTACTTC	CASSSRDRGAYEQYF
-	TRBD1	TRBJ2-7	TRBV6-5	TGTGCCAGCGTTGACAGGGGATTTCCCTACGAGCAGTACTTC	CASVDRGFPYEQYF
-	-	TRBJ1-1	TRBV19	TGTGCCAGTAGATCGGAGGGGACGGCCCAACGGAACACTGAAGCTTTCTTT	CASRSEGTAQRNTEAFF
once	-	TRBJ1-1	TRBV7-8	TGTGCCAGCAGCTTAGAGGGACAATCTGAAGCTTTCTTT	CASSLEGQSEAFF
-	-	TRBJ1-5	TRBV2	TGTGCCAGCAGTGAAGGAGTTGGGACTCAGCCCCAGCATTTT	CASSEGVGTQPQHF
-	TRBD1	TRBJ2-7	TRBV6-4	TGTGCCAGCAGCCCCGCCCCGGGACAGGGGGCTGGCGAGCAGTACTTC	CASSPAPGQGAGEQYF
-	-	TRBJ1-1	TRBV2	TGTGCCAGCAGTAATCCCGGGGGAAAGAACACTGAAGCTTTCTTT	CASSNPGGKNTEAFF
-	TRBD2	TRBJ2-1	TRBV5-5	TGTGCCAGCAGCTTGGGGGAAGGCGGGGGGGCCAATGAGCAGTTCTTC	CASSLGEGGGANEQFF
few	TRBD1	TRBJ2-7	TRBV6-1	TGTGCCAGCAGTGAAGTTCCGGGACAGGGGGGGTCCTACGAGCAGTACTTC	CASSEVPGQGGSYEQYF
few	-	TRBJ1-6	TRBV27	TGTGCCAGCAGTCCCATTCCCGGGGAATATAATTCACCCCTCCACTTT	CASSPIPGEYNSPLHF
-	TRBD1	TRBJ1-2	TRBV13	TGTGCCAGCAGCTTACTGGAGGGACAGACCGGCGGCTACACCTTC	CASSLLEGQTGGYTF
-	-	TRBJ2-7	TRBV5-1	TGCGCCAGCAGCATACATACGACTGGCTCCTACGAGCAGTACTTC	CASSIHTTGSYEQYF
once	-	TRBJ1-2	TRBV4-1	TGCGCCAGCAGGAACCCAGGAGCTAACTATGGCTACACCTTC	CASRNPGANYGYTF
-	-	TRBJ1-2	TRBV10-1	TGCCCTCCGGTCCTATTGTGGCTAAACTATGGCTACACCTTC	CPPVLLWLNYGYTF
medium-sized	-	TRBJ1-2	TRBV6-1	TGTGCCAGCAGTGAATTTGTCGCCGGAAACTATGGCTACACCTTC	CASSEFVAGNYGYTF
-	TRBD2	TRBJ2-1	TRBV7-6	TGTGCCAGCGGGACTAGCGGGGGGGCGAATGAGCAGTTCTTC	CASGTSGGANEQFF
once	TRBD1	TRBJ1-2	TRBV9	TGTGCCAGCAGCGCGCCAAGGGACAGAACTAACTATGGCTACACCTTC	CASSAPRDRTNYGYTF
few	-	TRBJ2-3	TRBV6-4	TGTGCCAGCAGTACGACAGGCACAGATACGCAGTATTTT	CASSTTGTDTQYF
-	-	TRBJ1-5	TRBV4-1	TGCGCCAGCAGCCAAGGGGGAGGGTTGCAGCCCCAGCATTTT	CASSQGGGLQPQHF
-	-	TRBJ2-1	TRBV6-1	TGTGCCAGCAGTGAAAACAGGGAGGCCTACAATGAGCAGTTCTTC	CASSENREAYNEQFF
once	TRBD2	TRBJ2-5	TRBV9	TGTGCCAGCAGTACGGGGGGGGCCCGGGAGACCCAGTACTTC	CASSTGGARETQYF
-	-	TRBJ2-3	TRBV11-3	TGTGCCAGCAGCCTAGCGAGGGGGCGGGATACGCAGTATTTT	CASSLARGRDTQYF
-	-	TRBJ2-2	TRBV7-6	TGTGCCAGCGGCCTTTTCATTGGGACCGGGGAGCTGTTTTTT	CASGLFIGTGELFF